This T cell receptor (beta chain) was retrieved from a study of preoperative IRX-2 immunotherapy in early breast cancer. The table came from immunoSEQ multiplex PCR; TCRdb's copy has only in-frame clones and leaves some out. The sample has 24,000 or so clones, 75% to 80% seen once. This CDR3 contains 16 residues. Looked up from germline, CDR1 is SGHNT and CDR2 is YENEEA. The trim removed 5 bases at V and 4 bases at J, leaving 9 bases unmatched. Treatment described: preoperative locoregional IRX-2 cytokine immunotherapy. Samples came from a phase Ib trial of preoperative locoregional IRX-2 cytokine immunotherapy.

The source of this sequence is a human donor with breast cancer. The chain carries TRBV11-3 and TRBJ2-1; TRBD2 matches 9 bases. Sequenced material: lymph node tissue, taken before IRX-2 immunotherapy. CDR3 nucleotides: TGTGCCAGCAGCAGGGGAGCGGGGGGATTATACAATGAGCAGTTCTTC. Translating gives CASSRGAGGLYNEQFF.